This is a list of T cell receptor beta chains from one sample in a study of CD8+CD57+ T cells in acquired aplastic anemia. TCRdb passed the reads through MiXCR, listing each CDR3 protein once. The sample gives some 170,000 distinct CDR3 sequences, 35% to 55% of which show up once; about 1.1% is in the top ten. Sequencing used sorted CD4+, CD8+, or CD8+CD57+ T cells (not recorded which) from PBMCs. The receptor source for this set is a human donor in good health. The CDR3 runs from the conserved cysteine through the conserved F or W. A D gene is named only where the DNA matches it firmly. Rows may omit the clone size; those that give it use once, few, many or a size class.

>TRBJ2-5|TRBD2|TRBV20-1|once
TGCAGTGCTAGAGATCTTACTAGCGGGGAGGAAGAGACCCAGTACTTC
CSARDLTSGEEETQYF
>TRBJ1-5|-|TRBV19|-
TGTGCCAGTAGTCCGGTTATCAATCAGCCCCAGCATTTT
CASSPVINQPQHF
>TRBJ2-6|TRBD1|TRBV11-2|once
TGTGCCAGCAGCCCCCGGACAGGGGGCACTTCTGGGGCCAACGTCCTGACTTTC
CASSPRTGGTSGANVLTF
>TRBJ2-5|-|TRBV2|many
TGTGCCAGCAGAGGGTTTCAAGAGACCCAGTACTTC
CASRGFQETQYF
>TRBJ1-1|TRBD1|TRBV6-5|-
TGTGCCAGCAGTTGGGACAGGGTGGGCACTGAAGCTTTCTTT
CASSWDRVGTEAFF
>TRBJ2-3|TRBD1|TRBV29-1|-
TGCAGCGCAACAGGGGGCCTCACAGATACGCAGTATTTT
CSATGGLTDTQYF
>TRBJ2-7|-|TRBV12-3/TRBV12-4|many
TGTGCCAGCAGTTTAGTTTGGACTGAGCAGTACTTC
CASSLVWTEQYF
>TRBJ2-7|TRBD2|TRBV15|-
TGTGCCACCAGCAGAGATCGGGCGGGAGGATCCGACGAGCAGTACTTC
CATSRDRAGGSDEQYF
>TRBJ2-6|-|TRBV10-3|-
TGTGCCATCCCCTCAGAGGGAGGCCCGCCCCTCTCTGGGGCCAACGTCCTGACTTTC
CAIPSEGGPPLSGANVLTF
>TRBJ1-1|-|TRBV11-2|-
TGTGCCAGCAGCTTAAACCAGGGTGTCACTGAAGCTTTCTTT
CASSLNQGVTEAFF
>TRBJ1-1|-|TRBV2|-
TGTGCCAGCAGTGAAGCCTGGGGAGCTTTCTTT
CASSEAWGAFF
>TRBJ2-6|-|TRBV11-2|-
TGTGCCAGCAGCTTAGTTTTCTATGGGGGAGGAGATGGGGCCAACGTCCTGACTTTC
CASSLVFYGGGDGANVLTF
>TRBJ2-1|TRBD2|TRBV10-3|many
TGTGCCATCAGTGATCGGGGTCGCGGGGGGGACAACAATGAGCAGTTCTTC
CAISDRGRGGDNNEQFF
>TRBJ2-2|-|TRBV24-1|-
TGTGCCACCAGTGGTTTGACCCCGGGGACTCTCGGGGAGCTGTTTTTT
CATSGLTPGTLGELFF
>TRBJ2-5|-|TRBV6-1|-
TGTGCCAGCACCATTCGGGAGACCCAGTACTTC
CASTIRETQYF
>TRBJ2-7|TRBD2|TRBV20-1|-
TGCAGTGCTAGAGATCTAGCGGCTGAATTCCTCTACGAGCAGTACTTC
CSARDLAAEFLYEQYF
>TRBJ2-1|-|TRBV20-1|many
TGCAGTGCTGCGCGGCAGACGAACAATGAGCAGTTCTTC
CSAARQTNNEQFF
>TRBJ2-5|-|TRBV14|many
TGTGCCAGCAGCATGGGGCCAGCGGGAGAGACCCAGTACTTC
CASSMGPAGETQYF
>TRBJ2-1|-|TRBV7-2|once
TGTGCCAGCAGCTTAGGGCTAGCTAGAAATGAGCAGTTCTTC
CASSLGLARNEQFF
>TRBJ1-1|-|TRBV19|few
TGTGCCAGTAGTGTAGGACGGAGGAACACTGAAGCTTTCTTT
CASSVGRRNTEAFF
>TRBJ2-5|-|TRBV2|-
TGTGCCGGCAGAGCAGGGAATCGGCCGCAAGAGACCCAGTACTTC
CAGRAGNRPQETQYF
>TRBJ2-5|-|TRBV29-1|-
TGCACCGCCAGCAGTTACTGGCGGTCCCGCCCAGAGACCCAGTACTTC
CTASSYWRSRPETQYF
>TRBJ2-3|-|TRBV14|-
TGTGCTAGAGACCTAGTCACAGATACGCAGTATTTT
CARDLVTDTQYF
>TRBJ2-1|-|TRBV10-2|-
TGCGCCAGCAGTGGAAAACTAGGTCCCTATGAGCAGTTCTTC
CASSGKLGPYEQFF
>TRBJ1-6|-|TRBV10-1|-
TGCGCCAGCAGTGAGGGCCAGGGTTCTTCACCCCTCCACTTT
CASSEGQGSSPLHF
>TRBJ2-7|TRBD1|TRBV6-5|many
TGTGCCAGCATTCCTCGGATAGGGGGGACAGGTTCCTACGAGCAGTACTTC
CASIPRIGGTGSYEQYF
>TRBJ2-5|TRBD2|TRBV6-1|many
TGTGCCAGCAGACACGGACTAGCTCGCGAGACCCAGTACTTC
CASRHGLARETQYF
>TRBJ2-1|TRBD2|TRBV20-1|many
TGCAGTGCTTTCACTACTAGCGGGAATTGGGTTGAGCAGTTCTTC
CSAFTTSGNWVEQFF
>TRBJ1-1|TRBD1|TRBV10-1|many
TGCGCCAGCTCGGGACAGGGCCGCACTGAAGCTTTCTTT
CASSGQGRTEAFF
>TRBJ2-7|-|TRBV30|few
TGTGCCTGGAGTGTATGGGAGGTCGGCGACGAGCAGTACTTC
CAWSVWEVGDEQYF
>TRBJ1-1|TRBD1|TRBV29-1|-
TGCAGCGCCCGGGACAGCTGGAACACTGAAGCTTTCTTT
CSARDSWNTEAFF
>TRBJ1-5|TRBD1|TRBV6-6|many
TGTGCCAGCAGTCCAACGGGGACAGGGGGAGGGCAGCCCCAGCATTTT
CASSPTGTGGGQPQHF